Listed below are T cell receptor beta chains from one sample, sequenced in a study of cytomegalovirus exposure and HLA in healthy donors. TCRdb keeps only in-frame clones here, not all; method: immunoSEQ multiplex PCR. The repertoire holds 99,000 or so clones, around 10% seen once, with about 5.7% in the top ten. Sequencing input: PBMCs. The receptor set was obtained from a man between 40 and 49 years old in good health and CMV-seropositive. Both conserved end residues are part of each CDR3. The D gene is left open where the match is weak. Some rows mark clone size as missing; the rest say once, few, many or name a class of expanded clone.

J gene | D gene | V gene | clone size | CDR3 protein | CDR3 DNA
TRBJ2-7 | - | TRBV2 | few | CASSSYEQYF | TGTGCCAGTAGCTCCTACGAGCAGTACTTC
TRBJ1-5 | - | TRBV2 | - | CASRVWEDQPQHF | TGTGCCAGCAGAGTTTGGGAGGATCAGCCCCAGCATTTT
TRBJ2-5 | - | TRBV20-1 | - | CSATSGETQYF | TGCAGTGCTACCAGCGGAGAGACCCAGTACTTC
TRBJ2-1 | TRBD2 | TRBV27 | few | CASSLIVIAGGGLIF | TGTGCCAGCAGTTTAATCGTTATAGCGGGAGGTGGCTTGATCTTC
TRBJ1-5 | - | TRBV5-1 | - | CASSLEGVNQPQHF | TGCGCCAGCAGCTTGGAAGGGGTCAATCAGCCCCAGCATTTT
TRBJ2-1 | TRBD2 | TRBV11-3 | - | CASSLEGLANNEQFF | TGTGCCAGCAGCTTAGAGGGACTAGCTAATAATGAGCAGTTCTTC
TRBJ2-5 | TRBD2 | TRBV11-3 | - | CASSSYQTSGSETQYF | TGTGCCAGCAGCTCGTACCAGACTAGCGGGAGTGAGACCCAGTACTTC
TRBJ2-2 | - | TRBV4-2 | - | CASSQRLADTGELFF | TGTGCCAGCAGCCAAAGGTTGGCGGACACCGGGGAGCTGTTTTTT
TRBJ1-5 | TRBD1 | TRBV5-5 | few | CASSVAGTGFNQPQHF | TGTGCCAGCAGCGTCGCCGGGACAGGGTTCAATCAGCCCCAGCATTTT
TRBJ2-6 | - | TRBV30 | - | CAWSVRQGNGANVLTF | TGTGCCTGGAGTGTACGTCAGGGGAATGGGGCCAACGTCCTGACTTTC
TRBJ2-7 | TRBD2 | TRBV5-1 | few | CASSAGVSEQYF | TGCGCCAGCAGCGCGGGAGTAAGCGAGCAGTACTTC
TRBJ1-1 | TRBD1 | TRBV14 | few | CASSTIRGPNEAFF | TGTGCCAGCAGCACAATCAGGGGGCCGAATGAAGCTTTCTTT
TRBJ1-1 | - | TRBV7-2 | few | CASSLTIRSSEAFF | TGTGCCAGCAGCTTAACTATTCGGTCTTCTGAAGCTTTCTTT